The sequence of this TCR beta chain was determined in a study of shared clonotypes between healthy human individuals. The study, taken as a whole, reports: Clonotypes shared by all four sorted-subset donors had higher generation probabilities than non-shared clonotypes. Memory subsets had estimated richness that was generally smaller than that of naive subsets.

The genomic DNA of each subset was split evenly across several immunoSEQ plates. Some clones are missing from TCRdb's copy, which holds only in-frame ones; the method was immunoSEQ multiplex PCR. The sample contains approximately 2.1 million clones, 85% to 95% of which appear only once. The donors were adults (healthy and HIV-negative) with no recent acute infections or vaccinations. The CDR3 runs to 15 residues. Unmatched junction bases numbered 3, after V lost 3 bases and J lost 1 base. Germline CDR1 SEHNR, CDR2 FQNEAQ (reference sequence). A word on this clone: The target antigen is unknown.

This clonotype was sampled from a man between 18 and 35 years old in good health. Some clones in this sample may be carry-over from other donors' samples. The sequenced sample was naive CD4+ T cells from PBMCs. This sample's subset: CD45RA+ positively selected. The chain combines TRBV7-9 with TRBJ2-3; 8 nucleotides align to TRBD2. CDR3 amino acids: CASSFPAGGTDTQYF. CDR3 DNA: TGTGCCAGCAGCTTCCCAGCGGGAGGCACAGATACGCAGTATTTT.